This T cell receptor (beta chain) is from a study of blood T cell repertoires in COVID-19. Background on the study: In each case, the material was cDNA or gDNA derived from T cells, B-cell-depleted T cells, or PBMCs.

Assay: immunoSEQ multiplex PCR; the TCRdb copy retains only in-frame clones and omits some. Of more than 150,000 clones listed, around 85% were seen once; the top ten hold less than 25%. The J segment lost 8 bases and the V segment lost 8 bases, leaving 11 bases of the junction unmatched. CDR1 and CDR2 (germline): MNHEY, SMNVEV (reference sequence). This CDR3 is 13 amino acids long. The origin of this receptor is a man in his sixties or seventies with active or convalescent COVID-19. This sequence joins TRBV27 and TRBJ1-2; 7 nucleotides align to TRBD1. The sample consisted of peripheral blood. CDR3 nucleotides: TGTGCCAGCTCGGGACAGCTCTTAGGGGGCTACACCTTC. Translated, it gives CASSGQLLGGYTF.